One sample yielded the 21 T cell receptor beta chains listed below, sequenced in a study of PD-L1 blockade in urothelial cancer. Specified time point: peripheral blood 6 weeks after treatment start. The repertoire was sequenced with immunoSEQ multiplex PCR; TCRdb's copy has only in-frame clones and lacks some. The table lists roughly 120,000 clones, approximately 89% of them singletons, with 3% to 4.5% in the top ten. This specimen was PBMCs, taken around atezolizumab (anti-PD-L1) treatment. The receptor source for this set is a man between 60 and 75 years old with urothelial cancer.

The V call is TRBV30, the J call TRBJ2-7; 13 nucleotides align to TRBD2. This CDR3 has 15 residues. Trimming removed 3 bases from V and 5 bases from J; junction bases left unmatched: 7. Germline V gene lookup returns CDR1 GTSNPN and CDR2 SVGIG (reference sequence). The CDR3, as DNA: TGTGCCTGGAGCGACACTAGCGGGAGGGCCCACGAGCAGTACTTC. Amino acid sequence: CAWSDTSGRAHEQYF.

The rearrangement joins TRBV2 to TRBJ2-7; D may be TRBD2 (5 bases). V was cut by 8 bases and J by 5 bases, with 10 bases left in between. CDR3 length: 11 amino acids. Germline V CDR1 and CDR2: SNHLY, FYNNEI. This CDR3 is CASAGLNEQYF. For the CDR3, the DNA is TGTGCCAGCGCCGGACTCAACGAGCAGTACTTC.

The CDR3 DNA reads as TGTGCCAGCTCAGTTATATTGCGGAACGAGCAGTACTTC. This codes for CASSVILRNEQYF. V is TRBV18 and J is TRBJ2-7, with D hard to call. The V and J ends lost 5 bases and 5 bases respectively, with 13 bases between them. CDR1 is KGHSH, CDR2 LQKENI, per germline. The CDR3 has 13 amino acids.

The chain carries TRBV10-3 and TRBJ1-3; D is unresolved. The germline V gene has CDR1 ENHRY and CDR2 SYGVKD. V gave up 3 bases and J gave up 0 bases, with 9 bases separating them. The CDR3 runs to 15 residues. CDR3 nucleotide sequence: TGTGCCATCAGTGAAGTCGAGAGCTCTGGAAACACCATATATTTT. Translated: CAISEVESSGNTIYF.

This clone was observed once. The genes are TRBV12-5 and TRBJ2-1; TRBD2 might be the D (6 bases). CDR1 and CDR2 (germline): LGHNT, FRNRAP. The CDR3 is 15 amino acids. The V end was cut by 5 bases, the J end by 0 bases, with 11 bases between. The CDR3 nucleotides read TGTGCTAGTGGTCCCGGGGGACTCTCCTACAATGAGCAGTTCTTC. This encodes CASGPGGLSYNEQFF.

The J gene is TRBJ2-2, the V gene TRBV7-2; 12 nucleotides align to TRBD2. The CDR3 is made up of 16 amino acids. V shed 6 bases and J 4 bases; nucleotides not matched to a gene: 6. Germline assignment: CDR1 SGHTA and CDR2 FQGNSA. The CDR3 region is CASRSGLAGFTGELFF. As DNA, the CDR3 is TGTGCCAGCAGATCAGGACTAGCGGGGTTCACCGGGGAGCTGTTTTTT.

The chain is built from TRBV11-2 and TRBJ2-7; tentative D call: TRBD2 (5 bases). CDR1 and CDR2 from the germline V gene are SGHAT and FQNNGV. The CDR3 sequence is 14 residues long. The V end lost 1 base, the J end lost 1 base, and 8 bases lay between the germline ends. The CDR3 nucleotides read TGTGCCAGCAGCTTAGTCCGGGGTTCCTACGAGCAGTACTTC. Its protein product is CASSLVRGSYEQYF. The full variable domain, its missing parts supplied by reference TRBV11-2 and TRBJ2-7, is EAGVAQSPRYKIIEKRQSVAFWCNPISGHATLYWYQQILGQGPKLLIQFQNNGVVDDSQLPKDRFSAERLKGVDSTLKIQPAKLEDSAVYLCASSLVRGSYEQYFGPGTRLTVT.

The chain is built from TRBV5-4 and TRBJ1-3; D gene unclear. This CDR3 spans 15 amino acids. Trimming removed 3 bases from V and 7 bases from J, with 17 bases in between. CDR1 is SGHNT and CDR2 is YYREEE in the germline V gene (reference sequence). CDR3 sequence (DNA): TGTGCCAGCAGCTCCATGACGGGGTCGGGGAACACCATATATTTT. Its translation is CASSSMTGSGNTIYF. The entire variable domain, with the rest obtained from reference TRBV5-4 and TRBJ1-3, is as follows: ETGVTQSPTHLIKTRGQQVTLRCSSQSGHNTVSWYQQALGQGPQFIFQYYREEENGRGNFPPRFSGLQFPNYSSELNVNALELDDSALYLCASSSMTGSGNTIYFGEGSWLTVV.

This chain links TRBV4-2 with TRBJ2-6; TRBD2 matches 7 bases. Unmatched junction bases numbered 2, after V lost 0 bases and J lost 0 bases. The CDR3 length is 17 residues. From germline, CDR1 is LGHNA and CDR2 YNFKEQ. This CDR3 is CASSQDWGGSGANVLTF. CDR3 sequence (DNA): TGTGCCAGCAGCCAAGATTGGGGGGGCTCTGGGGCCAACGTCCTGACTTTC.

The rearrangement joins TRBV5-1 to TRBJ2-1; 14 nucleotides match TRBD2. The V and J ends lost 4 bases and 8 bases, in that order; junction bases with no gene match: 8. This CDR3 has 16 amino acids. The germline V gene has CDR1 SGHRS and CDR2 YFSETQ. CDR3 in amino acids: CASSGAGTSGSYEQFF. The DNA for the CDR3 is TGCGCCAGCAGCGGGGCCGGGACTAGCGGGAGCTATGAGCAGTTCTTC.

This chain uses TRBV4-3 with TRBJ2-1; a possible D gene is TRBD2 (6 bases). The V gene lost 2 bases and the J gene lost 8 bases, with 13 bases spanning the gap. Germline-derived CDR1 and CDR2 are LGHNA and YSLEER. The CDR3 is made up of 14 amino acids. CDR3 nucleotides: TGCGCCAGCAGCCAACAGGGACTGGGGGATGAGCAGTTCTTC. Protein sequence: CASSQQGLGDEQFF.

The chain combines TRBV5-1 with TRBJ2-7, with 8 bases that match TRBD1. This CDR3 spans 15 amino acids. The germline CDR1 and CDR2 sequences are SGHRS and YFSETQ. The J segment lost 4 bases and the V segment lost 4 bases, leaving 10 bases of the junction unmatched. CDR3: CASSADRGMVYEQYF. As DNA, the CDR3 is TGCGCCAGCAGCGCAGACAGGGGTATGGTGTACGAGCAGTACTTC.

V gene TRBV25-1 combines with J gene TRBJ1-4, with TRBD1 matching over 8 bases. Germline CDR1 and CDR2: MGHDK and SYGVNS. J gave up 7 bases and V 6 bases, and 7 bases lay outside the gene matches. This CDR3 comprises 14 residues. The CDR3 is CASSFRTGSEKLFF. The CDR3 nucleotides read TGTGCCAGCAGCTTTAGGACAGGGAGTGAAAAACTGTTTTTT.

This sequence joins TRBV4-2 and TRBJ1-3; D might be TRBD1 (5 bases). This CDR3 spans 16 amino acids. CDR1 and CDR2 (germline): LGHNA, YNFKEQ. The V gene lost 0 bases and the J gene lost 3 bases, with 12 bases spanning the gap. The CDR3 reads CASSQDGHQGGNTIYF. DNA for the CDR3: TGTGCCAGCAGCCAAGACGGACACCAAGGTGGAAACACCATATATTTT.

The genes are TRBV15 and TRBJ2-7; D may be TRBD1 (6 bases). Germline lookup yields CDR1 LNHNV and CDR2 YYDKDF (reference sequence). The CDR3 has 15 amino acids. The germline V and J ends were trimmed by 4 bases and 3 bases, with 16 bases remaining between them. The CDR3 is CATSIQRGQSYEQYF. The CDR3 bases are TGTGCCACCAGCATACAACGGGGACAAAGCTACGAGCAGTACTTC. Together with reference TRBV15 and TRBJ2-7, the CDR3 gives the full variable domain: DAMVIQNPRYQVTQFGKPVTLSCSQTLNHNVMYWYQQKSSQAPKLLFHYYDKDFNNEADTPDNFQSRRPNTSFCFLDIRSPGLGDTAMYLCATSIQRGQSYEQYFGPGTRLTVT.

J is TRBJ2-1 and V is TRBV2; 13 positions agree with TRBD2. This CDR3 has 14 residues. Germline CDR1 reads SNHLY; CDR2 reads FYNNEI. V was clipped by 6 bases and J by 5 bases; unmatched bases: 1. Here the CDR3 DNA reads TGTGCCAGCAGAGGGACTAGCGGGGACAATGAGCAGTTCTTC. Its translation: CASRGTSGDNEQFF.

This chain joins TRBV6-6 and TRBJ1-2, with a weak D call TRBD1 (5 bases). Germline V CDR1 and CDR2: MNHNY, SVGAGI (reference sequence). There are 16 residues in the CDR3. V lost 2 bases and J lost 0, with 13 bases in between. CDR3: CASSYRQILANYGYTF. CDR3 bases: TGTGCCAGCAGTTACAGACAGATCTTAGCTAACTATGGCTACACCTTC.

The genes are TRBV5-6 and TRBJ2-1, with 9 bases lining up with TRBD1. V trimming: 4 bases; J trimming: 0 bases; junction bases outside the gene matches: 2. Germline V gene sequence: CDR1 SGHDT, CDR2 YYEEEE. This CDR3 spans 15 amino acids. The chain's CDR3 is CASSPTGGSYNEQFF. As DNA, the CDR3 is TGTGCCAGCAGCCCGACAGGGGGCTCCTACAATGAGCAGTTCTTC.

The chain combines TRBV12-5 with TRBJ1-2; 7 bases match TRBD1. V shed 1 base, J shed 4 bases, and the junction held 3 bases outside the gene matches. This CDR3 is built from 14 residues. CDR1 is LGHNT and CDR2 is FRNRAP in the germline V gene. The CDR3 coding sequence is TGTGCTAGTGGTTTGGCAGGGGGAACCTATGGCTACACCTTC. Protein sequence: CASGLAGGTYGYTF.

The genes are TRBV9 and TRBJ2-7; 9 bases are a match to TRBD1. Germline V gene lookup returns CDR1 SGDLS and CDR2 YYNGEE. This CDR3 comprises 15 residues. Losses at the gene ends were 4 bases for V and 0 bases for J; bases not matched to a gene: 5. The chain's CDR3 is CASSPTGQGSYEQYF. As DNA, the CDR3 is TGTGCCAGCAGCCCGACGGGACAGGGCTCCTACGAGCAGTACTTC.

The rearrangement uses TRBV6-5 and TRBJ1-2; the D is unclear. Germline loops: CDR1 MNHEY, CDR2 SVGAGI. CDR3 size: 12 residues. V shed 6 bases and J shed 5 bases, with 10 bases lying between them. DNA of the CDR3: TGTGCCAGCAGGACCGGAGGGTATGGCTACACCTTC. Amino acid sequence: CASRTGGYGYTF.